One sample yielded the 31 T cell receptor beta chains listed below, sequenced in a study of blood T cell repertoires in COVID-19. Data came from immunoSEQ multiplex PCR; TCRdb stores just in-frame clones and leaves some out. This sample yields 85,000 to 95,000 clones, of which around 87% are seen a single time; around 5% belongs to the top ten. Source material: peripheral blood. The receptors come from a woman of 80 years or more with acute or convalescent COVID-19.

The V and J genes are TRBV18 and TRBJ1-1; TRBD1 agrees at 8 bases. V shed 6 bases and J 3 bases; nucleotides not matched to a gene: 6. Germline-derived CDR1 and CDR2 are KGHSH and LQKENI. The CDR3 spans 14 residues. The CDR3 here is CASSGLTGDTEAFF. For the CDR3, the DNA is TGTGCCAGCTCGGGACTGACAGGGGACACTGAAGCTTTCTTT.

The chain links TRBV5-1 to TRBJ1-4, with D tentatively TRBD1 (6 bases). The CDR3 extends over 14 amino acids. CDR1 and CDR2 from the germline V gene are SGHRS and YFSETQ. The V end was cut by 4 bases, the J end by 0 bases, with 7 bases between. The CDR3 coding sequence is TGCGCCAGCAGCCAGGGGACAACTAATGAAAAACTGTTTTTT. Translated, it gives CASSQGTTNEKLFF. Using reference TRBV5-1 and TRBJ1-4 for the parts outside the CDR3, the full variable domain is KAGVTQTPRYLIKTRGQQVTLSCSPISGHRSVSWYQQTPGQGLQFLFEYFSETQRNKGNFPGRFSGRQFSNSRSEMNVSTLELGDSALYLCASSQGTTNEKLFFGSGTQLSVL.

V usage is TRBV5-1 and J usage is TRBJ2-3; TRBD2 aligns across 7 bases. V dropped 0 bases and J dropped 0; count of bases not matched to a gene: 4. Germline V CDR1 and CDR2: SGHRS, YFSETQ. There are 16 residues in the CDR3. As DNA, the CDR3 is TGCGCCAGCAGCTTGGCCCGGCGGGAGAGCACAGATACGCAGTATTTT. This gives the protein CASSLARRESTDTQYF.

CDR3 protein: CASSLTHGGSGANVLTF. CDR3 nucleotide sequence: TGTGCCAGCAGCTTAACGCACGGGGGCTCTGGGGCCAACGTCCTGACTTTC. This chain uses TRBV7-8 with TRBJ2-6; tentatively, D is TRBD2 (6 bases). This CDR3 region has 17 residues. Looked up from germline, CDR1 is SGHVS and CDR2 is FQNEAQ. With 2 bases removed from V and 0 bases from J, the gap between germline ends came to 11 bases.

V usage is TRBV5-6 and J usage is TRBJ1-3; D gene uncertain. Germline V gene lookup returns CDR1 SGHDT and CDR2 YYEEEE. V was clipped by 6 bases and J by 0 bases, with 10 bases between them. The CDR3 loop spans 14 amino acids. The CDR3 DNA reads as TGTGCCAGCACCCTAGGCGTCTCTGGAAACACCATATATTTT. Translating it yields CASTLGVSGNTIYF.

The CDR3 is CASGLSARGLSGANVLTF. CDR3 DNA sequence: TGTGCTAGTGGTTTGAGTGCCAGGGGGCTCTCTGGGGCCAACGTCCTGACTTTC. The chain has TRBV12-5 and TRBJ2-6, with 8 bases aligning to TRBD1. The CDR3 extends over 18 amino acids. J gave up 0 bases and V 2 bases, and 6 bases lay outside the gene matches. Germline V lookup: CDR1 LGHNT, CDR2 FRNRAP.

This chain links TRBV11-2 with TRBJ2-5; D might be TRBD1 (6 bases). CDR3 length: 14 amino acids. Trimming took off 2 bases at V and 4 bases at J, with 11 bases between the two ends. Germline CDR1 reads SGHAT; CDR2 reads FQNNGV. In DNA, the CDR3 is TGTGCCAGCAGCTTAATCGCAGGGGTAGAGACCCAGTACTTC. Residues: CASSLIAGVETQYF.

The chain couples TRBV27 to TRBJ2-1; 7 positions match TRBD1. The V gene end was trimmed by 10 bases and the J gene end by 6 bases; junction bases not matched to a gene: 12. This CDR3 is 14 amino acids long. Germline assignment: CDR1 MNHEY and CDR2 SMNVEV (reference sequence). The CDR3 nucleotides are TGTGCCACCCAAGACAGGGTCGGGGCCAATGAGCAGTTCTTC. This sequence encodes CATQDRVGANEQFF.

The V gene is TRBV4-3, the J gene TRBJ2-5; 7 nucleotides match TRBD2. The trim removed 1 base at V and 9 bases at J, leaving 5 bases unmatched. The CDR3 sequence is 13 residues long. Germline CDR1 reads LGHNA; CDR2 reads YSLEER. CDR3 DNA: TGCGCCAGCAGCCAAGTGCTGGGGGGGGCCCAGTACTTC. It yields the protein CASSQVLGGAQYF.

The gene calls are TRBV5-1 and TRBJ2-1; 9 bases align to TRBD2. The CDR3 has 16 residues. Losses at the gene ends were 4 bases for V and 12 bases for J; bases not matched to a gene: 17. The germline CDR1 and CDR2 sequences are SGHRS and YFSETQ. CDR3 protein: CASSHTSGTSISGQFF. The CDR3 nucleotides read TGCGCCAGCAGCCATACCTCCGGGACTAGCATAAGTGGGCAGTTCTTC.

The chain links TRBV29-1 to TRBJ2-2; TRBD2 is a possible D gene (6 bases). The CDR3 runs 16 residues. Trimming took off 0 bases at V and 1 base at J, with 12 bases between the two ends. Germline CDR1 and CDR2: SQVTM and ANQGSEA. The CDR3 loop reads CSVEDLRTMNTGELFF. The CDR3 DNA reads as TGCAGCGTTGAAGATCTTCGGACTATGAACACCGGGGAGCTGTTTTTT.

This chain joins TRBV7-3 and TRBJ1-1; weak D call: TRBD1 (6 bases). Trimming pared 2 bases from V and 3 bases from J, leaving 13 bases between. The CDR3 loop spans 15 amino acids. Germline CDR1 SGHTA, CDR2 FQGTGA. The CDR3 spells CASSLSGTPDTEAFF. CDR3 DNA: TGTGCCAGCAGCTTATCCGGGACACCTGACACTGAAGCTTTCTTT.

The chain uses TRBV10-3 and TRBJ1-4, with 8 positions matching TRBD1. V was pared by 6 bases and J by 2 bases, with 2 bases of the junction left unmatched. Germline CDR1 reads ENHRY; CDR2 reads SYGVKD. The CDR3 contains 14 residues. DNA for the CDR3: TGTGCCATCAGCGCAGGGGGCACTAATGAAAAACTGTTTTTT. Protein product: CAISAGGTNEKLFF.

The chain is built from TRBV6-6 and TRBJ1-6; D uncertain. Germline CDR1 and CDR2: MNHNY and SVGAGI (reference sequence). This CDR3 comprises 13 residues. The V gene lost 3 bases and the J gene lost 13 bases, with 13 bases spanning the gap. The DNA for the CDR3 is TGTGCCAGCAGTTATAGTCCGGGAGGCCCCCTCCACTTT. This translates into CASSYSPGGPLHF.

The V and J genes are TRBV7-9 and TRBJ2-3; D is possibly TRBD1 (6 bases). The germline V gene has CDR1 SEHNR and CDR2 FQNEAQ (reference sequence). Trimming cost V 1 base and J 3 bases, with 11 bases left between them. CDR3 length equals 15 residues. The CDR3 reads CASSLGAGVTDTQYF. DNA for the CDR3: TGTGCCAGCAGCTTAGGGGCAGGGGTAACAGATACGCAGTATTTT.

The V call is TRBV7-2, the J call TRBJ2-1; perhaps TRBD2 as D (6 bases). The CDR3 covers 15 residues. Deletions cut 5 bases from V and 8 bases from J, with 19 bases between. From germline, CDR1 is SGHTA and CDR2 FQGNSA. The DNA of the CDR3 is TGTGCCAGCAGCCTACGTCTAGCGAGTAGCCATGAGCAGTTCTTC. Its translation is CASSLRLASSHEQFF. The complete variable domain, with remaining parts taken from reference TRBV7-2 and TRBJ2-1, reads GAGVSQSPSNKVTEKGKDVELRCDPISGHTALYWYRQSLGQGLEFLIYFQGNSAPDKSGLPSDRFSAERTGGSVSTLTIQRTQQEDSAVYLCASSLRLASSHEQFFGPGTRLTVL.

This clone was observed once. CDR3 region: CASSLGDIDYGYTF. For the CDR3, the DNA is TGTGCCAGCAGCTTGGGGGACATAGACTATGGCTACACCTTC. The chain is built from TRBV5-4 and TRBJ1-2; maybe TRBD1 (6 bases). CDR1 and CDR2 (germline): SGHNT, YYREEE (reference sequence). This CDR3 contains 14 residues. Trimming left V 0 bases short and J 3 bases short, with 9 bases between.

The V gene is TRBV9, the J gene TRBJ2-7; 7 nucleotides line up with TRBD2. The CDR3 totals 16 residues. CDR1 and CDR2 from the germline V gene are SGDLS and YYNGEE. V lost 0 bases to trimming and J lost 2 bases; unmatched junction nucleotides: 8. The chain's CDR3 is CASSVGKGAGAYEQYF. The CDR3 DNA reads TGTGCCAGCAGCGTAGGGAAAGGTGCGGGGGCCTACGAGCAGTACTTC. Filled out from reference TRBV9 and TRBJ2-7, the complete variable domain reads DSGVTQTPKHLITATGQRVTLRCSPRSGDLSVYWYQQSLDQGLQFLIQYYNGEERAKGNILERFSAQQFPDLHSELNLSSLELGDSALYFCASSVGKGAGAYEQYFGPGTRLTVT.

The J gene is TRBJ2-3, the V gene TRBV29-1; 7 bases agree with TRBD2. With 7 bases clipped from V and 2 bases from J, the junction kept 9 bases outside the gene matches. The CDR3 sequence is 14 residues long. CDR1 and CDR2 (germline): SQVTM, ANQGSEA. In nucleotides, the CDR3 is TGCAGCGAGGCAAGGGGAGGGCCCACAGATACGCAGTATTTT. Translation: CSEARGGPTDTQYF.

The rearrangement uses TRBV14 and TRBJ1-2; D unclear. The ends were cut back, 0 bases at V and 2 bases at J, with 10 bases in the middle. This CDR3 comprises 15 residues. Germline V gene data show CDR1 as SGHDN and CDR2 as FVKESK. The CDR3 protein is CASSQDTAPNYGYTF. DNA for the CDR3: TGTGCCAGCAGCCAAGACACAGCTCCCAACTATGGCTACACCTTC.

The rearrangement uses TRBV2 and TRBJ1-4, with 8 bases fitting TRBD1. Germline trimming cut 4 bases from V and 3 bases from J; bases unmatched to any gene: 4. Germline-derived CDR1 and CDR2 are SNHLY and FYNNEI. This CDR3 has 15 amino acids. CDR3 DNA sequence: TGTGCCAGCAGTGCAGCGGGACAGGCTAATGAAAAACTGTTTTTT. It translates to CASSAAGQANEKLFF.

The chain links TRBV10-3 to TRBJ2-1; 7 bases match TRBD2. V gave up 6 bases and J gave up 3 bases; unmatched junction bases: 5. The CDR3 has 14 amino acids. CDR1 ENHRY and CDR2 SYGVKD come from the germline V gene. The CDR3 reads CAIRDTSDYNEQFF. The DNA of the CDR3 is TGTGCCATCAGGGATACTAGCGACTACAATGAGCAGTTCTTC.

The chain recombines TRBV6-6 with TRBJ2-7, with a tentative D call TRBD1 (6 bases). V shed 8 bases and J shed 4 bases, with 15 bases lying between them. The CDR3 extends over 13 amino acids. Germline CDR1 is MNHNY and CDR2 is SVGAGI (reference sequence). CDR3 residues: CASAGASRYEQYF. Written as DNA, the CDR3 is TGTGCCAGCGCAGGGGCTAGTAGGTACGAGCAGTACTTC.

The V call is TRBV30, the J call TRBJ1-3, with a possible D match to TRBD1 (5 bases). Germline V gene lookup returns CDR1 GTSNPN and CDR2 SVGIG (reference sequence). Deletions cut 5 bases from V and 0 bases from J, with 8 bases between. This CDR3 is 13 amino acids long. The CDR3 spells CAWGGSSGNTIYF. The CDR3 nucleotides are TGTGCCTGGGGGGGGAGCTCTGGAAACACCATATATTTT.

The chain joins TRBV19 to TRBJ2-3, with D perhaps TRBD1 (6 bases). Trimming removed 3 bases at V and 0 bases at J, with 16 bases between. This CDR3 is 17 amino acids long. Germline-derived CDR1 and CDR2 are LNHDA and SQIVND (reference sequence). The CDR3: CASSIPKDRLSTDTQYF. The DNA for the CDR3 is TGTGCCAGTAGTATCCCCAAAGACAGGTTAAGCACAGATACGCAGTATTTT.

J is TRBJ1-2 and V is TRBV29-1; no reliable D call. Trimming shortened V by 1 base and J by 4 bases, and 13 bases separated the two germline ends. The V gene's germline CDR1 is SQVTM and CDR2 ANQGSEA. The CDR3 consists of 14 residues. CDR3: CSVEVRELGYGYTF. As DNA, the CDR3 is TGCAGCGTTGAAGTCCGGGAACTGGGCTATGGCTACACCTTC.

The chain uses TRBV19 and TRBJ1-5; a weak D match, TRBD1 (5 bases). The CDR3 contains 14 residues. Germline loops: CDR1 LNHDA, CDR2 SQIVND (reference sequence). The V end was cut by 1 base, the J end by 5 bases, with 9 bases between. In DNA, the CDR3 is TGTGCCAGTAGTATAGCCTGGGGCCATCAGCCCCAGCATTTT. Translated: CASSIAWGHQPQHF.

V gene TRBV7-2 combines with J gene TRBJ1-5; the match to TRBD1 covers 7 bases. Germline V lookup: CDR1 SGHTA, CDR2 FQGNSA. V shed 3 bases, J shed 8 bases, and the junction held 10 bases outside the gene matches. There are 15 residues in the CDR3. The CDR3 protein is CASSLEVGGGEPQHF. The CDR3, as DNA: TGTGCCAGCAGCTTGGAGGTAGGGGGCGGGGAGCCCCAGCATTTT. Complete variable domain (other parts from reference TRBV7-2 and TRBJ1-5): GAGVSQSPSNKVTEKGKDVELRCDPISGHTALYWYRQSLGQGLEFLIYFQGNSAPDKSGLPSDRFSAERTGGSVSTLTIQRTQQEDSAVYLCASSLEVGGGEPQHFGDGTRLSIL.

The chain is built from TRBV11-2 and TRBJ1-2; no clear D. The V and J ends lost 5 bases and 2 bases respectively, with 9 bases between them. The germline V gene has CDR1 SGHAT and CDR2 FQNNGV. The CDR3 is 13 amino acids. CDR3 DNA: TGTGCCAGCAGCCCGGAGACCAACTATGGCTACACCTTC. It translates to CASSPETNYGYTF.

The CDR3 reads CACSSGIPTDTQYF. The CDR3 DNA reads TGTGCCTGTTCAAGCGGGATCCCCACAGATACGCAGTATTTT. V usage is TRBV30 and J usage is TRBJ2-3; 7 positions match TRBD2. The germline V gene has CDR1 GTSNPN and CDR2 SVGIG (reference sequence). CDR3 length: 14 residues. J lost 2 bases, V lost 6 bases, and 8 bases had no gene match. Using reference TRBV30 and TRBJ2-3 for the parts outside the CDR3, the full variable domain is SQTIHQWPATLVQPVGSPLSLECTVEGTSNPNLYWYRQAAGRGLQLLFYSVGIGQISSEVPQNLSASRPQDRQFILSSKKLLLSDSGFYLCACSSGIPTDTQYFGPGTRLTVL.

J is TRBJ1-4 and V is TRBV5-6; TRBD1 matches at 9 bases. Looked up from germline, CDR1 is SGHDT and CDR2 is YYEEEE. The CDR3 length is 16 residues. V was pared by 0 bases and J by 6 bases, with 6 bases of the junction left unmatched. For the CDR3, the DNA is TGTGCCAGCAGCTTGGGCAAACAGGGGGCTCATGAAAAACTGTTTTTT. Its translation is CASSLGKQGAHEKLFF.